What follows are 17 T cell receptor beta chains derived from one specimen sequenced in a study of blood T cell repertoires in COVID-19. Data came from immunoSEQ multiplex PCR; TCRdb stores just in-frame clones and leaves some out. The sample includes 55,000 to 65,000 clones, approximately 84% of them seen just once. Source material: peripheral blood. The receptors stem from a man in his fifties or sixties with acute or convalescent COVID-19.

The chain links TRBV30 to TRBJ1-4, with D maybe TRBD1 (5 bases). The CDR3 extends over 15 amino acids. Germline V gene lookup returns CDR1 GTSNPN and CDR2 SVGIG (reference sequence). Trimming shortened V by 0 bases and J by 7 bases, and 15 bases separated the two germline ends. The CDR3 region is CAWSVQTAQTEKLFF. For the CDR3, the DNA is TGTGCCTGGAGTGTACAGACAGCCCAAACTGAAAAACTGTTTTTT.

The chain couples TRBV6-5 to TRBJ1-5, with D perhaps TRBD1 (5 bases). Germline values: CDR1 MNHEY, CDR2 SVGAGI. V dropped 6 bases and J dropped 5 bases, with 14 bases sitting between them. The CDR3 is made up of 14 amino acids. The CDR3 DNA follows: TGTGCCAGCAGGGAGAACAGGCTTGATCAGCCCCAGCATTTT. This encodes CASRENRLDQPQHF.

This clone was recorded only once. The chain's CDR3 is CSVKRDSNQPQHF. The CDR3 region has the DNA TGCAGCGTTAAGCGGGATTCCAATCAGCCCCAGCATTTT. The rearrangement uses TRBV29-1 and TRBJ1-5; D is undetermined. This CDR3 comprises 13 residues. In germline, CDR1 is SQVTM, CDR2 ANQGSEA. V was trimmed by 5 bases and J by 3 bases, leaving 11 bases between them. The full variable domain, in which reference TRBV29-1 and TRBJ1-5 provide the parts outside the CDR3, is SAVISQKPSRDICQRGTSLTIQCQVDSQVTMMFWYRQQPGQSLTLIATANQGSEATYESGFVIDKFPISRPNLTFSTLTVSNMSPEDSSIYLCSVKRDSNQPQHFGDGTRLSIL.

The rearrangement joins TRBV5-5 to TRBJ1-6; 12 bases line up with TRBD1. After removal of 0 bases from V and 10 bases from J, the junction contained 11 bases not matched to a gene. The length of the CDR3 is 18 residues. The germline gives CDR1 SGHKS, CDR2 YYEKEE (reference sequence). This CDR3 is CASSLASGQGAKGSPLHF. The CDR3, as DNA: TGTGCCAGCAGCTTGGCCTCGGGACAGGGGGCTAAAGGATCACCCCTCCACTTT.

This chain links TRBV4-2 with TRBJ1-3; no definite D call. Germline V gives CDR1 LGHNA, CDR2 YNFKEQ. CDR3 length: 18 amino acids. V dropped 0 bases and J dropped 0 bases, with 15 bases sitting between them. CDR3 region: CASSQDHWAGNSGNTIYF. CDR3 DNA sequence: TGTGCCAGCAGCCAAGATCATTGGGCAGGCAACTCTGGAAACACCATATATTTT.

CDR3 sequence: CASSQGAAGDTQYF. CDR3 bases: TGCGCCAGCAGCCAAGGCGCGGCCGGAGATACGCAGTATTTT. The chain carries TRBV4-1 and TRBJ2-3, with D unresolved. Trimming left V 1 base short and J 5 bases short, with 10 bases between. Germline V gene data show CDR1 as MGHRA and CDR2 as YSYEKL. The CDR3 runs to 14 residues.

This clone was picked up one time. The chain combines TRBV24-1 with TRBJ1-2, with 12 bases lining up with TRBD1. This CDR3 contains 15 residues. Germline CDR1 and CDR2: KGHDR and SFDVKD. Losses at the gene ends were 9 bases for V and 5 bases for J; bases not matched to a gene: 9. The CDR3 loop reads CATHPGQGAGYGYTF. The CDR3 DNA sequence: TGTGCCACCCATCCGGGACAGGGGGCGGGATATGGCTACACCTTC.

The chain links TRBV9 to TRBJ2-7; TRBD1 matches 7 bases. Germline V lookup: CDR1 SGDLS, CDR2 YYNGEE. This CDR3 spans 14 amino acids. V dropped 3 bases and J dropped 5; count of bases not matched to a gene: 8. Here the CDR3 DNA reads TGTGCCAGCAGCGCCCGGGACAGATCCAACGAGCAGTACTTC. The encoded protein is CASSARDRSNEQYF.

The chain links TRBV5-1 to TRBJ1-1; 8 positions match TRBD1. Germline lookup yields CDR1 SGHRS and CDR2 YFSETQ. Trimming at V came to 2 bases and at J to 1 base, leaving 7 bases not matched to a gene. The CDR3 is 16 amino acids. The CDR3 here is CASSLIAGGRNTEAFF. The CDR3 nucleotides read TGCGCCAGCAGCTTAATTGCAGGGGGCCGGAACACTGAAGCTTTCTTT.

The chain links TRBV10-2 to TRBJ1-5; 8 bases agree with TRBD1. The CDR3 runs to 13 residues. Trimming at V came to 10 bases and at J to 3 bases, leaving 5 bases not matched to a gene. The germline V gene encodes CDR1 WSHSY and CDR2 SAAADI. CDR3 loop: CATSTGDNQPQHF. As DNA, the CDR3 is TGCGCCACCTCGACAGGGGACAATCAGCCCCAGCATTTT.

The chain is built from TRBV7-3 and TRBJ1-2; a possible D gene is TRBD1 (5 bases). The germline gives CDR1 SGHTA, CDR2 FQGTGA. The CDR3 runs 13 residues. V was shortened by 2 bases and J by 7 bases, with 11 bases between the two germline ends. CDR3 nucleotide sequence: TGTGCCAGCAGCTTATCCCAGGGATTTGGCTACACCTTC. Its translation: CASSLSQGFGYTF.

This sequence joins TRBV28 and TRBJ2-1; maybe TRBD2 (6 bases). The V end lost 10 bases, the J end lost 0 bases, and 16 bases lay between the germline ends. Germline V CDR1 and CDR2: MDHEN, SYDVKM. This CDR3 contains 15 residues. The CDR3 here is CATFVAGTSYNEQFF. In DNA, the CDR3 is TGTGCCACCTTTGTGGCGGGGACCTCCTACAATGAGCAGTTCTTC.

The V and J genes are TRBV18 and TRBJ2-2, with TRBD1 identical over 7 bases. After removal of 4 bases from V and 5 bases from J, the junction contained 4 bases not matched to a gene. Looked up from germline, CDR1 is KGHSH and CDR2 is LQKENI. The CDR3 contains 14 residues. The CDR3 protein is CASSRQGGTGELFF. In DNA, the CDR3 is TGTGCCAGCTCACGACAGGGCGGAACCGGGGAGCTGTTTTTT.

V gene TRBV6-5 combines with J gene TRBJ1-1, with 7 positions matching TRBD1. Trimming removed 4 bases from V and 3 bases from J; junction bases left unmatched: 5. The CDR3 sequence is 14 residues long. Germline lookup yields CDR1 MNHEY and CDR2 SVGAGI. The CDR3 region is CASSSLDRHTEAFF. The DNA of the CDR3 is TGTGCCAGCAGTTCGTTGGACAGGCACACTGAAGCTTTCTTT.

This chain links TRBV4-1 with TRBJ1-3, with 9 bases identical to TRBD1. The ends lost 1 base at V and 1 base at J; junction bases unmatched: 2. The CDR3 totals 16 residues. CDR1 MGHRA and CDR2 YSYEKL come from the germline V gene. The CDR3 DNA reads TGCGCCAGCAGCCAAGGTGGGACAGGGTCTGGAAACACCATATATTTT. Its translation: CASSQGGTGSGNTIYF.

The table lists this clone with a count of one. This chain links TRBV12-3 or TRBV12-4 with TRBJ2-1, with D perhaps TRBD1 (6 bases). The V end was cut by 3 bases, the J end by 10 bases, with 10 bases between. The CDR3 totals 12 residues. The CDR3 DNA reads as TGTGCCAGCAGTTTGGTAGGGGGAGAGCAGTTCTTC. This gives the protein CASSLVGGEQFF.

The gene calls are TRBV12-3 or TRBV12-4 and TRBJ1-2; 10 bases line up with TRBD1. CDR3 size: 13 residues. Unmatched junction bases numbered 5, after V lost 6 bases and J lost 7 bases. Written as DNA, the CDR3 is TGTGCCAGCAGACGACAGGGGGCGAGTGGCTACACCTTC. As protein: CASRRQGASGYTF.